This TCR beta chain was profiled in a study of CD8 T cells in ankylosing spondylitis. This clonotype was seen a few times. Its target is not known. The length of the CDR3 is 20 residues. Losses at the gene ends were 0 bases for V and 3 bases for J; bases not matched to a gene: 17. Germline values: CDR1 DFQATT, CDR2 SNEGSKA (reference sequence). TCRdb reanalysed the 5' RACE reads using MiXCR and keeps one entry per CDR3 protein. In the table there are approximately 500,000 distinct CDR3 sequences, roughly 13% of which are singletons. The study, taken as a whole, reports: Ankylosing spondylitis blood seemed to carry a telltale TCR beta motif made of several highly homologous variants.

This chain connects TRBV20-1 to TRBJ2-7; TRBD2 agrees at 13 bases. Sequenced: blood, either unsorted or a sorted T cell fraction (not recorded which). The clonotype originates from a male donor with ankylosing spondylitis. The CDR3 loop is CSARDARGLAGTQGLYEQYF. For the CDR3, the DNA is TGCAGTGCTAGAGATGCAAGGGGACTAGCGGGGACCCAAGGGCTCTACGAGCAGTACTTC.